The rows below give T cell receptor beta chains drawn from one sample of a study of vaccination and CD4 T cells after COVID-19. From the PCR reads, TCRdb called clonotypes with MiXCR, one entry per CDR3 protein. The sample carries about 16,000 distinct CDR3 sequences, 57% recorded once. These TCRs' antigens remain unknown. The sample comprised CD4+ T cells from blood, cultured in vitro. These receptors came from a human donor who had recovered from COVID-19. The CDR3 runs from the conserved cysteine through the conserved F or W. D genes are given only for firm matches. Not every row has a clone size; where given, it reads once, few, many or a size class.

len	v_gene	j_gene	d_gene	abundance	CDR3aa	CDR3nt
14	TRBV21-1	TRBJ1-3	.	.	CASSKVSAGNTIYF	TGTGCCAGCAGCAAAGTAAGTGCTGGAAACACCATATATTTT
14	TRBV27	TRBJ1-2	TRBD1	few	CASRLDREDYGYTF	TGTGCCAGCAGATTAGACAGGGAAGACTATGGCTACACCTTC
16	TRBV24-1	TRBJ2-1	TRBD2	.	CATSEPSGDSYNEQFF	TGTGCCACCAGTGAGCCTAGCGGTGACTCCTACAATGAGCAGTTCTTC
13	TRBV19	TRBJ1-3	.	few	CASSIHSGNTIYF	TGTGCCAGTAGTATCCACTCTGGAAACACCATATATTTT
14	TRBV11-1	TRBJ2-7	TRBD2	.	CASSSVGGTYEQYF	TGTGCCAGCAGCTCGGTGGGGGGGACCTACGAGCAGTACTTC
13	TRBV7-2	TRBJ2-5	TRBD2	.	CASSFAGEETQYF	TGTGCCAGCAGCTTCGCGGGAGAAGAGACCCAGTACTTC
18	TRBV12-3/TRBV12-4	TRBJ2-3	.	.	CASSSQGLGLGGADTQYF	TGTGCCAGCAGTTCTCAGGGGTTGGGGCTAGGAGGCGCAGATACGCAGTATTTT
11	TRBV30	TRBJ2-7	.	.	CAWSRGNEQYF	TGTGCCTGGAGTAGGGGGAACGAGCAGTACTTC
14	TRBV10-3	TRBJ1-2	.	few	CAIQGSGGSYGYTF	TGTGCCATCCAGGGGTCGGGGGGGAGCTATGGCTACACCTTC
13	TRBV28	TRBJ1-1	TRBD1	few	CASTSRGGLEAFF	TGTGCCAGCACTTCCAGGGGGGGCCTTGAAGCTTTCTTT
15	TRBV6-5	TRBJ1-4	.	.	CASSLTGTPNEKLFF	TGTGCCAGCAGTTTGACCGGGACACCTAATGAAAAACTGTTTTTT
14	TRBV28	TRBJ2-7	.	.	CASSWKELTYEQYF	TGTGCCAGCAGTTGGAAGGAATTAACCTACGAGCAGTACTTC
14	TRBV3-1	TRBJ1-6	.	.	CASSPPQGDSPLHF	TGTGCCAGCAGCCCACCACAGGGTGACTCACCCCTCCACTTT
13	TRBV5-1	TRBJ2-5	.	.	CASSYSTQETQYF	TGCGCCAGCAGCTACTCGACCCAAGAGACCCAGTACTTC
9	TRBV10-1	TRBJ2-3	.	few	CATTDTQYF	TGCGCCACCACAGATACGCAGTATTTT
15	TRBV27	TRBJ1-2	TRBD1	.	CASSPSSGTGRGYTF	TGTGCCAGCAGTCCATCCTCGGGGACAGGACGTGGCTACACCTTC
13	TRBV19	TRBJ2-7	.	.	CASSSGHSYEQYF	TGTGCCAGTAGTAGTGGACATTCCTACGAGCAGTACTTC
13	TRBV30	TRBJ1-2	.	.	CAWEAGPPPPYTF	TGTGCCTGGGAGGCCGGGCCCCCTCCTCCCTACACCTTC
14	TRBV6-2/TRBV6-3	TRBJ1-3	.	.	CASRYRVSGNTIYF	TGTGCCAGCAGGTACAGGGTCTCTGGAAACACCATATATTTT
15	TRBV30	TRBJ1-5	TRBD1	.	CAWSVRDRELQPQHF	TGTGCCTGGAGTGTCCGGGACAGGGAACTTCAGCCCCAGCATTTT
15	TRBV7-9	TRBJ1-1	.	.	CASSPRGGEWAEAFF	TGTGCCAGCAGCCCCCGAGGGGGGGAATGGGCTGAAGCTTTCTTT
13	TRBV30	TRBJ2-5	.	.	CAWNREGVETQYF	TGTGCCTGGAATCGGGAAGGCGTGGAGACCCAGTACTTC
15	TRBV20-1	TRBJ2-7	.	.	CSARDGGRGNYEQYF	TGCAGTGCTAGAGATGGGGGGCGGGGGAACTACGAGCAGTACTTC
14	TRBV27	TRBJ2-4	.	few	CASSLLDSQNIQYF	TGTGCCAGCAGTTTACTGGACAGCCAAAACATTCAGTACTTC
15	TRBV10-3	TRBJ2-7	.	once	CAISGPDRSSYEQYF	TGTGCCATCAGTGGTCCCGACAGGTCCTCCTACGAGCAGTACTTC
14	TRBV6-1	TRBJ2-1	TRBD1	once	CASSPGTGSNEQFF	TGTGCCAGCAGCCCCGGGACAGGAAGCAATGAGCAGTTCTTC